These 9 T cell receptor beta chains came from one sample sequenced in a study of blood T cell repertoires in COVID-19. Sequenced by immunoSEQ multiplex PCR; TCRdb stores in-frame clones only, minus some. The repertoire includes 90,000 or so clones, over 65% of them detected once, and over 10% sits in the top ten. Material: peripheral blood. The receptors here all came from a human donor in a cohort sampled during active COVID-19.

V is TRBV28 and J is TRBJ1-1; D is unresolved. Trimming left V 4 bases short and J 4 bases short, with 4 bases between. This CDR3 is 11 amino acids long. Per the germline V gene, CDR1 is MDHEN and CDR2 is SYDVKM. The CDR3 sequence: CASSSRTEAFF. Written as DNA, the CDR3 is TGTGCCAGCAGTTCTCGCACTGAAGCTTTCTTT.

The gene calls are TRBV5-1 and TRBJ1-4, with 7 bases fitting TRBD1. The CDR3 consists of 15 residues. The V gene's germline CDR1 is SGHRS and CDR2 YFSETQ. Losses at the gene ends were 4 bases for V and 4 bases for J; bases not matched to a gene: 7. The CDR3 here is CASSLVGQLNEKLFF. The CDR3 nucleotides read TGCGCCAGCAGCCTGGTGGGACAGCTTAATGAAAAACTGTTTTTT. Filled out from reference TRBV5-1 and TRBJ1-4, the complete variable domain reads KAGVTQTPRYLIKTRGQQVTLSCSPISGHRSVSWYQQTPGQGLQFLFEYFSETQRNKGNFPGRFSGRQFSNSRSEMNVSTLELGDSALYLCASSLVGQLNEKLFFGSGTQLSVL.

The chain couples TRBV7-9 to TRBJ1-1; 9 bases are shared with TRBD1. There are 16 residues in the CDR3. Germline loops: CDR1 SEHNR, CDR2 FQNEAQ (reference sequence). V lost 2 bases, J lost 4 bases, and 8 bases stayed unmatched. The chain's CDR3 is CASSLKWGQGGTEAFF. CDR3 nucleotide sequence: TGTGCCAGCAGCTTAAAGTGGGGACAGGGAGGCACTGAAGCTTTCTTT. The variable domain in full, with the rest retrieved from reference TRBV7-9 and TRBJ1-1, is DTGVSQNPRHKITKRGQNVTFRCDPISEHNRLYWYRQTLGQGPEFLTYFQNEAQLEKSRLLSDRFSAERPKGSFSTLEIQRTEQGDSAMYLCASSLKWGQGGTEAFFGQGTRLTVV.

For the CDR3, the DNA is TGTGCCAGCAGCCCGAGGCTAGCGGGAGGACGATCAGATACGCAGTATTTT. It encodes CASSPRLAGGRSDTQYF. This chain links TRBV7-2 with TRBJ2-3; 11 bases are shared with TRBD2. Germline CDR1 reads SGHTA; CDR2 reads FQGNSA. There are 17 residues in the CDR3. Germline trimming cut 5 bases from V and 4 bases from J; bases unmatched to any gene: 11.

The chain links TRBV6-5 to TRBJ2-4, with a weak D call TRBD1 (7 bases). The ends were cut back, 6 bases at V and 1 base at J, with 13 bases in the middle. Germline CDR1 reads MNHEY; CDR2 reads SVGAGI. This CDR3 is 15 amino acids long. CDR3 nucleotides: TGTGCCAGCAGATTAGCAGGGGGGGCCAAAAACATTCAGTACTTC. It yields the protein CASRLAGGAKNIQYF.

The J gene is TRBJ2-1, the V gene TRBV5-5, with D tentatively TRBD1 (6 bases). The CDR3 is made up of 15 amino acids. Germline V gene lookup returns CDR1 SGHKS and CDR2 YYEKEE (reference sequence). Trimming removed 5 bases at V and 6 bases at J, with 18 bases between. For the CDR3, the DNA is TGTGCCAGCAGGCAATCCCGGCAGGGGATCAATGAGCAGTTCTTC. Residues: CASRQSRQGINEQFF. Together with reference TRBV5-5 and TRBJ2-1, the CDR3 gives the full variable domain: DAGVTQSPTHLIKTRGQQVTLRCSPISGHKSVSWYQQVLGQGPQFIFQYYEKEERGRGNFPDRFSARQFPNYSSELNVNALLLGDSALYLCASRQSRQGINEQFFGPGTRLTVL.

This sequence joins TRBV9 and TRBJ2-1; the D is unclear. The V gene lost 1 base and the J gene lost 9 bases, with 17 bases spanning the gap. This CDR3 spans 15 amino acids. Per the germline V gene, CDR1 is SGDLS and CDR2 is YYNGEE. The CDR3 sequence is CASSVLAVGVGEQFF. CDR3 sequence (DNA): TGTGCCAGCAGCGTACTCGCGGTGGGTGTTGGTGAGCAGTTCTTC.

This sequence joins TRBV7-6 and TRBJ2-1; 8 nucleotides match TRBD1. The ends lost 4 bases at V and 3 bases at J; junction bases unmatched: 8. The CDR3 contains 16 residues. Germline-derived CDR1 and CDR2 are SGHVS and FNYEAQ. CDR3 nucleotide sequence: TGTGCCAGCAGCTCACGTACAGGGGGGAGCTACAATGAGCAGTTCTTC. Residues: CASSSRTGGSYNEQFF.

The chain is built from TRBV10-2 and TRBJ2-4; D is possibly TRBD1 (6 bases). The CDR3 contains 14 residues. V was trimmed by 2 bases and J by 1 base, leaving 6 bases between them. CDR1 WSHSY and CDR2 SAAADI come from the germline V gene. The CDR3 loop reads CASSEQGAKNIQYF. Written as DNA, the CDR3 is TGCGCCAGCAGTGAGCAGGGGGCCAAAAACATTCAGTACTTC.